The 26 T cell receptor beta chains below all came from one sample that was sequenced in a study of post-analysis software for immune sequencing data. Study conclusions and caveats: Included in a set of a few TRBV segments more frequent in patients than controls were TRBV5-6, TRBV5-1 and TRBV20-1.

No antigen has been assigned to these receptors. Unique-molecular-identifier-tagged TCR beta cDNA libraries were used. TCRdb used MiXCR to reprocess the PCR reads, holding one entry per CDR3 protein. Found here are roughly 580,000 distinct CDR3 sequences, 44% of them singletons; the top ten hold more than 1.5%. The specimen was blood. Receptor source: a girl aged 10 to 17 with multiple sclerosis.

The V gene is TRBV19, the J gene TRBJ2-3, with TRBD1 matching 7 bases. J lost 6 bases, V lost 5 bases, and 17 bases had no gene match. The CDR3 loop spans 17 amino acids. Germline assignment: CDR1 LNHDA and CDR2 SQIVND (reference sequence). The CDR3 spells CASSRRTGPVRQDTQYF. In DNA form, the CDR3 reads TGTGCCAGTAGTCGACGGACAGGCCCCGTGAGGCAGGATACGCAGTATTTT. Drawing the rest from reference TRBV19 and TRBJ2-3, the complete variable domain is DGGITQSPKYLFRKEGQNVTLSCEQNLNHDAMYWYRQDPGQGLRLIYYSQIVNDFQKGDIAEGYSVSREKKESFPLTVTSAQKNPTAFYLCASSRRTGPVRQDTQYFGPGTRLTVL.

The chain employs TRBV29-1 and TRBJ1-2; 9 nucleotides line up with TRBD1. Germline assignment: CDR1 SQVTM and CDR2 ANQGSEA. CDR3 length equals 16 residues. Trimming cost V 1 base and J 4 bases; bases outside gene matches: 10. CDR3 DNA sequence: TGCAGCGTTGAAGTTGCCCCGGGACAGGGCCTCTATGGCTACACCTTC. It yields the protein CSVEVAPGQGLYGYTF.

The chain joins TRBV24-1 to TRBJ2-2, with 8 nucleotides matching TRBD1. Germline V gene data show CDR1 as KGHDR and CDR2 as SFDVKD. The CDR3 totals 15 residues. Trimming removed 5 bases from V and 1 base from J; junction bases left unmatched: 2. This CDR3 reads CATSGDRGNTGELFF. The CDR3 DNA follows: TGTGCCACCAGTGGTGACAGGGGGAACACCGGGGAGCTGTTTTTT.

This clonotype was recorded once. The genes are TRBV14 and TRBJ2-7; 8 bases align to TRBD1. CDR3 length: 16 amino acids. The germline V gene has CDR1 SGHDN and CDR2 FVKESK. The V and J ends lost 4 bases and 0 bases, in that order; junction bases with no gene match: 8. The DNA of the CDR3 is TGTGCCAGCAGCCCGGGAGCAGGGGGCAGCTCCTACGAGCAGTACTTC. This gives the protein CASSPGAGGSSYEQYF.

V usage is TRBV6-1 and J usage is TRBJ2-3, with 10 bases lining up with TRBD1. Germline V lookup: CDR1 MNHNS, CDR2 SASEGT. V lost 8 bases to trimming and J lost 0 bases; unmatched junction nucleotides: 11. The CDR3 loop spans 17 amino acids. CDR3 nucleotides: TGTGCCAGCCGACCCGGGACAGGGGTGTATAGCACAGATACGCAGTATTTT. It encodes CASRPGTGVYSTDTQYF.

This clonotype was counted between two and nine times. This chain joins TRBV7-8 and TRBJ1-2; no clear D gene. The CDR3 contains 14 residues. V lost 5 bases and J lost 4, with 14 bases in between. From germline, CDR1 is SGHVS and CDR2 FQNEAQ. The CDR3 nucleotides are TGTGCCAGCAGCCCTCCCGGGGAGGGCTATGGCTACACCTTC. Translated: CASSPPGEGYGYTF.

The rearrangement joins TRBV12-3 or TRBV12-4 to TRBJ2-7, with 7 positions matching TRBD1. The CDR3 extends over 14 amino acids. V was clipped by 6 bases and J by 2 bases; unmatched bases: 7. The CDR3 loop reads CASRAGTDAYEQYF. CDR3 nucleotides: TGTGCCAGCAGGGCCGGGACAGACGCCTACGAGCAGTACTTC.

The chain has TRBV27 and TRBJ2-5; either TRBD1 or TRBD2 may fit D (5 bases each). The J call may be mistaken, given a closer DNA end match to TRBJ2-7. This CDR3 is built from 14 residues. Germline V CDR1 and CDR2: MNHEY, SMNVEV (reference sequence). The CDR3 protein is CASSPRDGGYEQYF. CDR3 nucleotide sequence: TGTGCCAGCAGTCCCCGGGACGGAGGCTACGAGCAGTACTTC.

This rearrangement joins TRBV12-3 or TRBV12-4 to TRBJ2-5, with TRBD1 matching 9 bases. V dropped 5 bases and J dropped 3; count of bases not matched to a gene: 4. The CDR3 has 14 residues. CDR3 coding DNA: TGTGCCAGCAGTCGTACAGGGGGCGAAGAGACCCAGTACTTC. This gives the protein CASSRTGGEETQYF.

This clonotype was seen only a few times. The chain recombines TRBV12-3 or TRBV12-4 with TRBJ2-4; D perhaps matches TRBD1 (5 bases). With 3 bases removed from V and 0 bases from J, the gap between germline ends came to 9 bases. The CDR3 consists of 15 residues. The CDR3 nucleotides read TGTGCCAGCAGTTTGGGGCTCCTAGCCAAAAACATTCAGTACTTC. Its protein product is CASSLGLLAKNIQYF.

The chain carries TRBV7-9 and TRBJ1-6; a possible D gene is TRBD1 (6 bases). The CDR3 is 15 amino acids. Germline CDR1 is SEHNR and CDR2 is FQNEAQ (reference sequence). With 3 bases removed from V and 4 bases from J, the gap between germline ends came to 10 bases. CDR3 loop: CASSLGDTYNSPLHF. As DNA, the CDR3 is TGTGCCAGCAGCTTGGGGGACACGTATAATTCACCCCTCCACTTT.

This clonotype appeared a few times. The genes are TRBV28 and TRBJ1-2; 7 bases map to TRBD1. The CDR3 consists of 14 residues. CDR1 is MDHEN, CDR2 SYDVKM, per germline. Trimming removed 6 bases from V and 1 base from J; junction bases left unmatched: 5. CDR3 bases: TGTGCCAGCAGAGGCAGGGGGATTAACTATGGCTACACCTTC. It translates to CASRGRGINYGYTF.

This clonotype was seen a few times. The chain joins TRBV28 to TRBJ2-5; D is undetermined. The end of the DNA is better explained by TRBJ2-7, so the J call may be wrong. The CDR3 sequence is 13 residues long. Germline V CDR1 and CDR2: MDHEN, SYDVKM. DNA of the CDR3: TGTGCCAGCAGTTTGTCCGCCGACGTCGAGCAGTACTTC. Amino acid sequence: CASSLSADVEQYF.

The V call is TRBV7-9, the J call TRBJ2-7; D not certain. Trimming stripped 1 base from V and 2 bases from J, with 9 bases between. Germline V gives CDR1 SEHNR, CDR2 FQNEAQ (reference sequence). The CDR3 length is 14 residues. DNA of the CDR3: TGTGCCAGCAGCTTAGGGTTGGTACCCTACGAGCAGTACTTC. Translation: CASSLGLVPYEQYF.

In this sample, this clonotype turned up a few times. This rearrangement joins TRBV29-1 to TRBJ2-3; D tentatively reads TRBD1 or TRBD2 (8 bases each). The V end was cut by 8 bases, the J end by 6 bases, with 21 bases between. The CDR3 loop spans 14 amino acids. Germline loops: CDR1 SQVTM, CDR2 ANQGSEA. This chain's CDR3 is CSFREGRGLDTQYF. DNA of the CDR3: TGCAGCTTCCGGGAGGGCAGGGGGCTCGATACGCAGTATTTT.

The chain joins TRBV6-2 or TRBV6-3 to TRBJ2-7; D is uncertain. V lost 4 bases, J lost 1 base, and 14 bases lay in between. Germline V gives CDR1 MNHEY, CDR2 SVGEGT. This CDR3 contains 15 residues. CDR3: CASSLGSVGSYEQYF. CDR3 in DNA: TGTGCCAGCAGTTTAGGGTCGGTTGGGTCCTACGAGCAGTACTTC.

The J gene is TRBJ2-1, the V gene TRBV20-1; D tentatively fits TRBD1 or TRBD2 (5 bases each). The CDR3 runs 15 residues. Trimming removed 0 bases at V and 10 bases at J, with 19 bases between. Germline lookup yields CDR1 DFQATT and CDR2 SNEGSKA (reference sequence). CDR3 in amino acids: CSARDYRGRGLEQFF. For the CDR3, the DNA is TGCAGTGCTAGAGATTATCGGGGTCGGGGCTTAGAGCAGTTCTTC.

This chain joins TRBV3-1 and TRBJ2-7; D uncertain. In germline, CDR1 is LGHDT, CDR2 YNNKEL (reference sequence). The CDR3 is made up of 14 amino acids. Trimming took 2 bases from V and 1 from J, leaving 9 bases between them. CDR3 residues: CASSQSQFSYEQYF. The CDR3 nucleotides are TGTGCCAGCAGCCAATCGCAGTTTTCCTACGAGCAGTACTTC.

The V call is TRBV27, the J call TRBJ1-6; a possible D gene is TRBD1 (6 bases). Germline CDR1 MNHEY, CDR2 SMNVEV (reference sequence). The length of the CDR3 is 11 residues. Trimming removed 8 bases from V and 9 bases from J, with 8 bases in between. The CDR3 DNA is TGTGCCAGCGACAGGCGTTCACCCCTCCACTTT. This sequence encodes CASDRRSPLHF.

The V call is TRBV7-9, the J call TRBJ1-2; tentatively, D is TRBD1 (6 bases). The V end lost 1 base, the J end lost 10 bases, and 19 bases lay between the germline ends. The CDR3 contains 15 residues. CDR1 SEHNR and CDR2 FQNEAQ come from the germline V gene (reference sequence). As DNA, the CDR3 is TGTGCCAGCAGCTTAGAGTTTATATCAGGGGATCACTACACCTTC. Its translation: CASSLEFISGDHYTF.

A note on this clonotype: A junction boundary mismatches the germline segment, possibly from a read error. The rearrangement joins TRBV4-1 to TRBJ2-7; 10 bases align to TRBD2. Germline lookup yields CDR1 MGHRA and CDR2 YSYEKL. The CDR3 length is 18 residues. The chain's CDR3 is CTSSQDRLAGVPFYEQYF. The CDR3 DNA reads as TGCACCAGCAGCCAAGACCGTCTAGCGGGAGTCCCCTTCTACGAGCAGTACTTC.

This clonotype has only a few counts. The CDR3 loop is CASSSGGSFGYTF. In DNA, the CDR3 is TGCGCCAGCAGCTCGGGGGGCTCCTTTGGCTACACCTTC. This chain uses TRBV5-1 with TRBJ1-2, with D possibly being TRBD1 (6 bases). The CDR3 is 13 residues long. The ends were cut back, 3 bases at V and 7 bases at J, with 13 bases in the middle. The germline V gene has CDR1 SGHRS and CDR2 YFSETQ.

The chain joins TRBV6-5 to TRBJ2-7; TRBD2 agrees at 7 bases. CDR1 and CDR2 (germline): MNHEY, SVGAGI. The CDR3 sequence is 15 residues long. With V trimmed by 6 bases and J by 9 bases, 17 bases remained unmatched. This CDR3 is CASSPSASGSRWQYF. The DNA of the CDR3 is TGTGCCAGCAGCCCTTCCGCTAGCGGTTCTAGGTGGCAGTACTTC.

The V and J genes are TRBV7-9 and TRBJ2-1, with TRBD2 identical over 11 bases. The germline V gene has CDR1 SEHNR and CDR2 FQNEAQ (reference sequence). CDR3 length: 15 amino acids. The J segment lost 5 bases and the V segment lost 3 bases, leaving 3 bases of the junction unmatched. The CDR3 coding sequence is TGTGCCAGCAGCTTCACTAGCGGGGGTAACAATGAGCAGTTCTTC. Translated: CASSFTSGGNNEQFF. The full variable domain, with the rest looked up from reference TRBV7-9 and TRBJ2-1, is DTGVSQNPRHKITKRGQNVTFRCDPISEHNRLYWYRQTLGQGPEFLTYFQNEAQLEKSRLLSDRFSAERPKGSFSTLEIQRTEQGDSAMYLCASSFTSGGNNEQFFGPGTRLTVL.

The chain recombines TRBV24-1 with TRBJ2-1; D tentatively fits TRBD1 or TRBD2 (5 bases each). The CDR3 is 18 residues long. Germline lookup yields CDR1 KGHDR and CDR2 SFDVKD. The ends were cut back, 2 bases at V and 3 bases at J, with 19 bases in the middle. The CDR3 sequence is CATSDSPGTNYYYNEQFF. CDR3 DNA sequence: TGTGCCACCAGTGATTCTCCCGGGACCAATTACTACTACAATGAGCAGTTCTTC.

This clonotype showed up many times. V gene TRBV7-2 combines with J gene TRBJ2-3; weak D call: TRBD1 (6 bases). This CDR3 is 15 amino acids long. Germline V gene sequence: CDR1 SGHTA, CDR2 FQGNSA. With 2 bases removed from V and 2 bases from J, the gap between germline ends came to 11 bases. CDR3 protein: CASSLWDTNTDTQYF. The CDR3 DNA is TGTGCCAGCAGCTTATGGGACACGAACACAGATACGCAGTATTTT.